Following are 27 T cell receptor beta chains from one sample sequenced in a study of T-cell reconstitution after alpha-beta-depleted transplantation in children (dated by TCRdb to 2016 to 2018). The library was built by means of PCR. TCRdb records Illumina HiSeq 2500 as the sequencer. TCR libraries were prepared with molecular barcoding, using unique molecular identifiers to normalize TCRbeta repertoire quantification. TCRdb cleaned the public reads at Q25 with fastp, built clones with MiXCR and kept in-frame beta chains. Each entry merges the rows of one CDR3 protein and shows their most common DNA and genes. The table for this sample lists over 450,000 distinct CDR3 sequences; about 10% of them were counted only once. Jointly, the top ten make up about 2.1% of the sample. The sample's treatment or condition, from its label and the paper: allogeneic hematopoietic cell transplantation with graft depleted of TCRalphabeta T cells and CD19 B cells.

The material was PBMCs, obtained before TCRalphabeta/CD19-depleted stem cell transplant. The origin of the receptors is a child aged 2 to 15 with inherited bone marrow failure, due to receive a stem cell transplant.

This clonotype showed up many times. The chain has TRBV27 and TRBJ2-3, with D uncertain. CDR1 is MNHEY and CDR2 is SMNVEV in the germline V gene (reference sequence). The CDR3 loop spans 15 amino acids. V shed 2 bases and J shed 8 bases, with 17 bases lying between them. The CDR3 coding sequence is TGTGCCAGCAGTTTAGGCGGAATGGGGTTCGGTACGCAGTATTTT. Its translation: CASSLGGMGFGTQYF.

This clonotype appeared many times. The chain employs TRBV5-4 and TRBJ2-4; D may be TRBD2 (5 bases). The germline gives CDR1 SGHNT, CDR2 YYREEE (reference sequence). CDR3 length equals 16 residues. Trimming removed 4 bases at V and 6 bases at J, with 20 bases between. The CDR3 region has the DNA TGTGCCAGCAGCCACGGGCTGGACTCCCTAGCAAACATTCAGTACTTC. This encodes CASSHGLDSLANIQYF.

This clonotype appeared many times. This sequence joins TRBV5-1 and TRBJ2-3, with TRBD2 identical over 8 bases. Germline V gene lookup returns CDR1 SGHRS and CDR2 YFSETQ. This CDR3 comprises 15 residues. With V trimmed by 4 bases and J by 1 base, 5 bases remained unmatched. This chain's CDR3 is CASSTKLAGTDTQYF. CDR3 DNA sequence: TGCGCCAGCAGCACTAAACTAGCGGGCACAGATACGCAGTATTTT.

Comments on this clonotype: A much larger clone differs from this one at a single base, so this may be a read error. This chain links TRBV9 with TRBJ2-5, with 8 bases lining up with TRBD1. There are 15 residues in the CDR3. The germline gives CDR1 SGDLS, CDR2 YYNGEE. CDR3 protein: CASTRQGLGAEPQYF. CDR3 coding DNA: TGTGCCAGCACTCGACAGGGGCTGGGGGCAGAGCCCCAGTACTTC.

This clonotype showed up many times. Here the CDR3 DNA reads TGCAGCGTTGGAAGCTTAAGCAACTATGGCTACACCTTC. Translated, it gives CSVGSLSNYGYTF. This rearrangement joins TRBV29-1 to TRBJ1-2; D uncertain. The CDR3 has 13 residues. V was shortened by 4 bases and J by 2 bases, with 11 bases between the two germline ends. CDR1 and CDR2 from the germline V gene are SQVTM and ANQGSEA.

This clonotype was counted at least ten times. The chain combines TRBV12-3 or TRBV12-4 with TRBJ1-2; possible D gene TRBD1, 6 bases. V was trimmed by 5 bases and J by 4 bases, leaving 11 bases between them. This CDR3 has 13 amino acids. The CDR3 is CASSGQPAYGYTF. The CDR3 DNA reads TGTGCCAGCAGTGGACAGCCAGCCTATGGCTACACCTTC.

In this sample, this clonotype turned up many times. V usage is TRBV11-2 and J usage is TRBJ2-3; D remains ambiguous. Germline V gives CDR1 SGHAT, CDR2 FQNNGV. The CDR3 is 15 amino acids. V was trimmed by 2 bases and J by 1 base, leaving 10 bases between them. CDR3: CASSLFGIRTDTQYF. The CDR3 DNA is TGTGCCAGCAGCTTATTTGGGATACGCACAGATACGCAGTATTTT.

This clonotype was picked up many times. This chain uses TRBV6-2 or TRBV6-3 with TRBJ2-1; TRBD2 matches at 7 bases. Germline values: CDR1 MNHEY, CDR2 SVGEGT. The CDR3 is made up of 15 amino acids. Trimming at V came to 2 bases and at J to 8 bases, leaving 9 bases not matched to a gene. Here the CDR3 reads CASSYLYDLADEQFF. CDR3 nucleotides: TGTGCCAGCAGTTACCTTTACGATCTAGCGGATGAGCAGTTCTTC.

As for this clonotype: Possible read error: a much larger clone is one base away. The CDR3 loop is CSAKIASGRAGEQFF. CDR3 sequence (DNA): TGCAGTGCTAAAATAGCTAGCGGGAGGGCCGGCGAGCAGTTCTTC. The rearrangement joins TRBV20-1 to TRBJ2-1; 12 bases agree with TRBD2. This CDR3 is built from 15 residues. The germline V gene encodes CDR1 DFQATT and CDR2 SNEGSKA (reference sequence). The V segment lost 4 bases and the J segment 10 bases; nucleotides outside the gene matches: 11.

This clonotype was counted many times. The rearrangement links TRBV5-1 to TRBJ2-2; 8 nucleotides align to TRBD2. Trimming took 3 bases from V and 3 from J; bases not matched to a gene: 4. The germline V gene encodes CDR1 SGHRS and CDR2 YFSETQ. This CDR3 has 15 residues. The CDR3 sequence: CASSWAGLDTGELFF. The CDR3 DNA is TGCGCCAGCAGCTGGGCGGGACTAGACACCGGGGAGCTGTTTTTT. Together with reference TRBV5-1 and TRBJ2-2, the CDR3 gives the full variable domain: KAGVTQTPRYLIKTRGQQVTLSCSPISGHRSVSWYQQTPGQGLQFLFEYFSETQRNKGNFPGRFSGRQFSNSRSEMNVSTLELGDSALYLCASSWAGLDTGELFFGEGSRLTVL.

This clonotype was recorded a few times. This chain uses TRBV20-1 with TRBJ2-1; perhaps TRBD2 as D (6 bases). Germline-derived CDR1 and CDR2 are DFQATT and SNEGSKA (reference sequence). The CDR3 has 14 residues. V lost 6 bases and J lost 4, with 16 bases in between. DNA of the CDR3: TGCAGTGCCCACGAACTAGCCCAATACAATGAGCAGTTCTTC. It encodes CSAHELAQYNEQFF.

This clonotype was seen many times. The V gene is TRBV29-1, the J gene TRBJ2-5; D is ambiguous. The V gene's germline CDR1 is SQVTM and CDR2 ANQGSEA. CDR3 length equals 11 residues. V dropped 4 bases and J dropped 5 bases, with 8 bases sitting between them. CDR3 bases: TGCAGCGTTGTATTGGGGGAGACCCAGTACTTC. Its translation is CSVVLGETQYF.

In this sample, this clonotype turned up many times. V is TRBV6-1 and J is TRBJ1-2, with D possibly matching TRBD1 (5 bases). Germline V lookup: CDR1 MNHNS, CDR2 SASEGT. Between the trimmed V and J ends, which lost 6 bases and 6 bases, there was a span of 14 bases. The CDR3 spans 13 residues. The CDR3 protein is CASSLGTVNGYTF. CDR3 nucleotides: TGTGCCAGCAGCCTCGGGACGGTAAATGGCTACACCTTC.

There are many counts of this clonotype. The genes are TRBV9 and TRBJ2-2, with TRBD1 matching 7 bases. The CDR3 length is 15 residues. Germline V lookup: CDR1 SGDLS, CDR2 YYNGEE. V was clipped by 5 bases and J by 2 bases; unmatched bases: 6. CDR3 sequence: CASSISGGNTGELFF. CDR3 sequence (DNA): TGTGCCAGCAGTATCTCAGGGGGTAACACCGGGGAGCTGTTTTTT.

Only a few counts were recorded for this clonotype. The chain links TRBV12-3 or TRBV12-4 to TRBJ2-1; 8 bases line up with TRBD2. The V gene end was trimmed by 6 bases and the J gene end by 3 bases; junction bases not matched to a gene: 4. This CDR3 is 14 amino acids long. CDR3 in DNA: TGTGCCAGCAGACCACTAGCGGACTACAATGAGCAGTTCTTC. Its translation is CASRPLADYNEQFF.

The rearrangement joins TRBV6-1 to TRBJ2-1; TRBD2 matches at 7 bases. The junction had 3 bases not matched to a gene; V was cut back by 2 bases and J by 2 bases. CDR1 MNHNS and CDR2 SASEGT come from the germline V gene. CDR3 length equals 15 residues. The CDR3 spells CASSEYREAYNEQFF. Here the CDR3 DNA reads TGTGCCAGCAGTGAATATCGGGAGGCCTACAATGAGCAGTTCTTC.

This clonotype was seen ten or more times. The chain couples TRBV11-2 to TRBJ2-3; TRBD2 agrees at 9 bases. Looked up from germline, CDR1 is SGHAT and CDR2 is FQNNGV. J lost 5 bases, V lost 3 bases, and 3 bases had no gene match. The CDR3 has 14 amino acids. CDR3 region: CASSFGLAQDTQYF. The CDR3 region has the DNA TGTGCCAGCAGCTTCGGACTAGCGCAAGATACGCAGTATTTT.

This clonotype was counted ten times or more. The rearrangement uses TRBV5-1 and TRBJ2-7; 7 nucleotides line up with TRBD1. Unmatched junction bases numbered 7, after V lost 4 bases and J lost 0 bases. The CDR3 is 15 residues long. The germline gives CDR1 SGHRS, CDR2 YFSETQ. DNA of the CDR3: TGCGCCAGCAGCGGGGGACAGCCCTCCTCCTACGAGCAGTACTTC. Translation gives CASSGGQPSSYEQYF.

This clonotype was counted between two and nine times. The CDR3 bases are TGCAGTGCTAGAGCGACCTCCTCCTACGAGCAGTACTTC. This translates into CSARATSSYEQYF. The J gene is TRBJ2-7, the V gene TRBV20-1; no clear D gene. CDR3 length equals 13 residues. Between the trimmed V and J ends, which lost 1 base and 0 bases, there was a span of 7 bases. CDR1 and CDR2 from the germline V gene are DFQATT and SNEGSKA (reference sequence).

This clonotype was observed a handful of times. The junction differs from germline at one of its ends, possibly a read error. This chain connects TRBV5-1 to TRBJ1-6, with 8 bases that match TRBD1. CDR1 and CDR2 (germline): SGHRS, YFSETQ. The CDR3 spans 14 residues. The CDR3 nucleotides are TGCGCCAGCACCTTGGACAGGGTTGATTCACCCCTCCACTTT. It translates to CASTLDRVDSPLHF. Using reference TRBV5-1 and TRBJ1-6 for the parts outside the CDR3, the full variable domain is KAGVTQTPRYLIKTRGQQVTLSCSPISGHRSVSWYQQTPGQGLQFLFEYFSETQRNKGNFPGRFSGRQFSNSRSEMNVSTLELGDSALYLCASTLDRVDSPLHFGNGTRLTVT.

There are many counts of this clonotype. This rearrangement joins TRBV24-1 to TRBJ2-3, with 8 bases identical to TRBD1. Trimming at V came to 6 bases and at J to 2 bases, leaving 9 bases not matched to a gene. Germline lookup yields CDR1 KGHDR and CDR2 SFDVKD. The CDR3 contains 16 residues. The CDR3 spells CATSRGQGHNTDTQYF. For the CDR3, the DNA is TGTGCCACCAGTAGAGGACAGGGACACAACACAGATACGCAGTATTTT.

This clonotype has a count of ten or more. The CDR3 DNA reads TGTGCCAGCACCCGCGATCTCTCTGGGGCCAACGTCCTGACTTTC. Its translation is CASTRDLSGANVLTF. This chain uses TRBV11-2 with TRBJ2-6, with no clear D. CDR1 is SGHAT, CDR2 FQNNGV, per germline. Trimming took 7 bases from V and 0 from J, leaving 10 bases between them. CDR3 size: 15 residues.

Many counts were recorded for this clonotype. This chain uses TRBV5-1 with TRBJ2-5; 9 bases match TRBD1. J lost 4 bases, V lost 4 bases, and 8 bases had no gene match. The CDR3 is 15 amino acids. CDR1 is SGHRS and CDR2 is YFSETQ in the germline V gene. The CDR3 spells CASSPGTGRGETQYF. CDR3 sequence (DNA): TGCGCCAGCAGCCCAGGGACAGGGAGGGGAGAGACCCAGTACTTC.

This clonotype was seen many times. The CDR3 spells CASSPLQNIQYF. CDR3 DNA sequence: TGTGCCAGCAGCCCCCTTCAGAACATTCAGTACTTC. The J gene is TRBJ2-4, the V gene TRBV7-9; D not resolved. CDR3 length: 12 amino acids. Between the trimmed V and J ends, which lost 5 bases and 7 bases, there was a span of 9 bases. CDR1 is SEHNR and CDR2 is FQNEAQ in the germline V gene (reference sequence).

Many counts were recorded for this clonotype. The rearrangement uses TRBV7-2 and TRBJ2-7, with a tentative D call TRBD2 (6 bases). The CDR3 contains 15 residues. Germline lookup yields CDR1 SGHTA and CDR2 FQGNSA. The V gene lost 1 base and the J gene lost 3 bases, with 13 bases spanning the gap. CDR3 nucleotides: TGTGCCAGCAGCTTAGTGCTTAGCGGTCTCTACGAGCAGTACTTC. Translation: CASSLVLSGLYEQYF.

Notes on this clonotype: Possible read error: a much larger clone is one base away. V gene TRBV6-5 combines with J gene TRBJ1-5; D not resolved. CDR3 length: 14 amino acids. V lost 2 bases to trimming and J lost 3 bases, with 8 bases between them. Germline CDR1 is MNHEY and CDR2 is SVGAGI. The CDR3 DNA reads TGTGCCAGCAGTTACGGGCGTGCCAATCAGCCCCAGCATTTT. Residues: CASSYGRANQPQHF.

Details on this clonotype: One end of the junction does not line up with germline, which may come from a read error. This rearrangement joins TRBV7-8 to TRBJ1-2; 12 nucleotides line up with TRBD1. CDR1 SGHVS and CDR2 FQNEAQ come from the germline V gene. This CDR3 comprises 17 residues. CDR3: CATSLGQGARSYHGYTF. As DNA, the CDR3 is TGTGCCACCAGCTTGGGACAGGGGGCCCGATCGTACCATGGCTACACCTTC.